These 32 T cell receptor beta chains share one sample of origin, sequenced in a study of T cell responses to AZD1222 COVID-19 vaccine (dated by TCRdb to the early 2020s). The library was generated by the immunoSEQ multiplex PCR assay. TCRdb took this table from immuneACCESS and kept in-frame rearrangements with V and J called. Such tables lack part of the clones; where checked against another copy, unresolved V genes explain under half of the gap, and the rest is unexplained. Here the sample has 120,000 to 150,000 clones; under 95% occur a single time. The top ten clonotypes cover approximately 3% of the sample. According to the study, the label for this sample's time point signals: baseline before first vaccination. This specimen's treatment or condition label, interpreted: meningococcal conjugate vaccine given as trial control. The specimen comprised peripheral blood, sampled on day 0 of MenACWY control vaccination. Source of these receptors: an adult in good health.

CDR3 residues: CATSGRTSGAISGANVLTF. CDR3 nucleotides: TGTGCCACCAGCGGTCGGACTAGCGGGGCCATCTCTGGGGCCAACGTCCTGACTTTC. V usage is TRBV15 and J usage is TRBJ2-6, with 12 bases fitting TRBD2. The junction had 8 bases not matched to a gene; V was cut back by 5 bases and J by 0 bases. The CDR3 spans 19 residues. Germline-derived CDR1 and CDR2 are LNHNV and YYDKDF (reference sequence). Full variable domain (missing parts from reference TRBV15 and TRBJ2-6): DAMVIQNPRYQVTQFGKPVTLSCSQTLNHNVMYWYQQKSSQAPKLLFHYYDKDFNNEADTPDNFQSRRPNTSFCFLDIRSPGLGDTAMYLCATSGRTSGAISGANVLTFGAGSRLTVL.

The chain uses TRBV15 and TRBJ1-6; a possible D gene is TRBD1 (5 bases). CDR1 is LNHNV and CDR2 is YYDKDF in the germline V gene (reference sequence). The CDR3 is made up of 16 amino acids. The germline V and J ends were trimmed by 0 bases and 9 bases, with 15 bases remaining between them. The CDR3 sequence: CATSRERGRASSPLHF. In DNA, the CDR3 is TGTGCCACCAGCAGAGAACGAGGCAGGGCGAGTTCACCCCTCCACTTT.

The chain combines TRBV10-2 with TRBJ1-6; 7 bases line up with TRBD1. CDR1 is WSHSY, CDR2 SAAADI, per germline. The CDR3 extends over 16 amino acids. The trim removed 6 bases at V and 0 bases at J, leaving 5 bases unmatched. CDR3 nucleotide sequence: TGCGCCAGCAGCCAACAGGGGAGCTCCTATAATTCACCCCTCCACTTT. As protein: CASSQQGSSYNSPLHF.

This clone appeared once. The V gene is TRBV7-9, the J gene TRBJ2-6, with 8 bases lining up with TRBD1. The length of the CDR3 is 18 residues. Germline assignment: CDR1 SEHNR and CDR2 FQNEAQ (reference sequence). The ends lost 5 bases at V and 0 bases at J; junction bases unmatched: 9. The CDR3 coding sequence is TGTGCCAGCAGCCTCTGGACAGGGTCCCGCTCTGGGGCCAACGTCCTGACTTTC. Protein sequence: CASSLWTGSRSGANVLTF.

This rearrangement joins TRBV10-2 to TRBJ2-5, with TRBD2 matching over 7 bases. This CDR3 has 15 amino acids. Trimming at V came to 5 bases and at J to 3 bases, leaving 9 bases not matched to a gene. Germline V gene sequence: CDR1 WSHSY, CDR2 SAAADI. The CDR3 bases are TGCGCCAGCAGTTTCCCGGGGGGAGGTAAAGAGACCCAGTACTTC. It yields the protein CASSFPGGGKETQYF.

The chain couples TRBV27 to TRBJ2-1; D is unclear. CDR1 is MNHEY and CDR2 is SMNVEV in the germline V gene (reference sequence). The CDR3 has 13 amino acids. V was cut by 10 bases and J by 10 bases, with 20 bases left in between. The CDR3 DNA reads TGTGCCACCACGCCATCCCGGAACGGGGAGCAGTTCTTC. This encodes CATTPSRNGEQFF.

Here the CDR3 DNA reads TGTGCCAGCAGTGAACGAACAGGGCCGAACACTGAAGCTTTCTTT. Translating it yields CASSERTGPNTEAFF. The chain has TRBV6-1 and TRBJ1-1; D is perhaps TRBD1 (6 bases). CDR3 size: 15 residues. Germline V gene sequence: CDR1 MNHNS, CDR2 SASEGT. Trimming shortened V by 2 bases and J by 1 base, and 11 bases separated the two germline ends.

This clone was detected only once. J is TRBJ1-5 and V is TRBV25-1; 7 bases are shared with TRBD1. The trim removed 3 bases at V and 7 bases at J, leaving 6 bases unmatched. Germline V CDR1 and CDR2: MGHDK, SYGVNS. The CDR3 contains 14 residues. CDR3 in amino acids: CASSETGRNQPQHF. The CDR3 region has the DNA TGTGCCAGCAGTGAGACAGGGAGGAACCAGCCCCAGCATTTT.

Here the CDR3 DNA reads TGTGCCTGGAGTAAGGCGACTGAAGCTTTCTTT. Translated, it gives CAWSKATEAFF. The chain employs TRBV30 and TRBJ1-1; D unclear. This CDR3 is built from 11 residues. The germline V gene has CDR1 GTSNPN and CDR2 SVGIG (reference sequence). The V end lost 2 bases, the J end lost 5 bases, and 6 bases lay between the germline ends. The full variable domain, with the rest looked up from reference TRBV30 and TRBJ1-1, is SQTIHQWPATLVQPVGSPLSLECTVEGTSNPNLYWYRQAAGRGLQLLFYSVGIGQISSEVPQNLSASRPQDRQFILSSKKLLLSDSGFYLCAWSKATEAFFGQGTRLTVV.

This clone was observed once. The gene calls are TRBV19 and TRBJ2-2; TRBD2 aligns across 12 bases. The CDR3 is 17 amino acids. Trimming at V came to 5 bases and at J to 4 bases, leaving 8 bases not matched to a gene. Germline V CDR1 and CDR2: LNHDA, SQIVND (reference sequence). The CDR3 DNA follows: TGTGCCAGTAGTTTCTACCTAGCGGGGGGGTTCACCGGGGAGCTGTTTTTT. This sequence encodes CASSFYLAGGFTGELFF. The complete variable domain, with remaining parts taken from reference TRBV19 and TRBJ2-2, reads DGGITQSPKYLFRKEGQNVTLSCEQNLNHDAMYWYRQDPGQGLRLIYYSQIVNDFQKGDIAEGYSVSREKKESFPLTVTSAQKNPTAFYLCASSFYLAGGFTGELFFGEGSRLTVL.

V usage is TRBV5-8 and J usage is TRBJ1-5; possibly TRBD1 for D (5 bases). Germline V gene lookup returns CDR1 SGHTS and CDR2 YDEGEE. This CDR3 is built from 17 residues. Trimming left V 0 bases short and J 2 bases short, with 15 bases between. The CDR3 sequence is CASSLGMGTVGNQPQHF. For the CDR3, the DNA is TGTGCCAGCAGCTTGGGGATGGGGACGGTGGGCAATCAGCCCCAGCATTTT.

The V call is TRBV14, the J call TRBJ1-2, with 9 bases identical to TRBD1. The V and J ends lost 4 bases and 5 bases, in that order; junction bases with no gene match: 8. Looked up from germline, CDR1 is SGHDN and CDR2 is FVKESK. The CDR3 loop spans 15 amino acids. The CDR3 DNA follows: TGTGCCAGCAGCCCACAGACAGGGGGAATGTATGGCTACACCTTC. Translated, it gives CASSPQTGGMYGYTF.

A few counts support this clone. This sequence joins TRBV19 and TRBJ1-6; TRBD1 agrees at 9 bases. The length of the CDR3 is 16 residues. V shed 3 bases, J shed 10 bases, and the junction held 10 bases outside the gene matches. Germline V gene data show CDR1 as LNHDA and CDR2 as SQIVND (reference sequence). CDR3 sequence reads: CASSMGHRGLRSPLHF. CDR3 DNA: TGTGCCAGTAGTATGGGCCACAGGGGGCTACGGTCACCCCTCCACTTT. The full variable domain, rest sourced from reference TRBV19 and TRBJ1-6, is DGGITQSPKYLFRKEGQNVTLSCEQNLNHDAMYWYRQDPGQGLRLIYYSQIVNDFQKGDIAEGYSVSREKKESFPLTVTSAQKNPTAFYLCASSMGHRGLRSPLHFGNGTRLTVT.

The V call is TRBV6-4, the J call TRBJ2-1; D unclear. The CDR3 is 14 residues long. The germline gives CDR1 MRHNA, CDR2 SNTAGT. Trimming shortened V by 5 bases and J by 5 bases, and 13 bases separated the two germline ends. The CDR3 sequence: CASSIRAGHNEQFF. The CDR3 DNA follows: TGTGCCAGCAGTATTCGGGCTGGCCACAATGAGCAGTTCTTC.

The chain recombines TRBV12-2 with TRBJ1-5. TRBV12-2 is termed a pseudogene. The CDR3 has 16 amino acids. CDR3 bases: TGTGCAAGTCGCTTAGCGTTATATTATAGCAATCAGCCCCAGCATTTT. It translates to CASRLALYYSNQPQHF.

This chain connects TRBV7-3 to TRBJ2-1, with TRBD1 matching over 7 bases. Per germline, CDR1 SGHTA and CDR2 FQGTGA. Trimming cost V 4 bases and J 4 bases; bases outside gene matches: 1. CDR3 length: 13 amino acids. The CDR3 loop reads CASSSGQYNEQFF. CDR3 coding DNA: TGTGCCAGCAGCTCGGGACAGTACAATGAGCAGTTCTTC. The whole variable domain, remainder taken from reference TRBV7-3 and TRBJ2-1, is GAGVSQTPSNKVTEKGKYVELRCDPISGHTALYWYRQSLGQGPEFLIYFQGTGAADDSGLPNDRFFAVRPEGSVSTLKIQRTERGDSAVYLCASSSGQYNEQFFGPGTRLTVL.

The CDR3 coding sequence is TGTGCCAGCAGCCAAGGCTCTAGCGGGGGGAGGGATACGCAGTATTTT. It translates to CASSQGSSGGRDTQYF. The chain joins TRBV7-6 to TRBJ2-3; 11 bases map to TRBD2. CDR1 and CDR2 from the germline V gene are SGHVS and FNYEAQ. Trimming at V came to 5 bases and at J to 6 bases, leaving 10 bases not matched to a gene. The CDR3 has 16 residues.

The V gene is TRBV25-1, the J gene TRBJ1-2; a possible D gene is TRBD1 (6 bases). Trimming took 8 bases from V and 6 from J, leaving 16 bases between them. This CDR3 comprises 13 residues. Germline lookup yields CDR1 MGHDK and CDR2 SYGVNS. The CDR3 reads CASLQTGANGYTF. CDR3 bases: TGTGCCAGCCTTCAGACAGGCGCCAATGGCTACACCTTC.

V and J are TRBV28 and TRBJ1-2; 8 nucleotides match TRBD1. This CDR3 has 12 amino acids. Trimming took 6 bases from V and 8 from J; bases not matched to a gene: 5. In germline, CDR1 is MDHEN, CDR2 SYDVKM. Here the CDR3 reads CASSPDRGGYTF. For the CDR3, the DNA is TGTGCCAGCAGCCCCGACAGGGGAGGCTACACCTTC.

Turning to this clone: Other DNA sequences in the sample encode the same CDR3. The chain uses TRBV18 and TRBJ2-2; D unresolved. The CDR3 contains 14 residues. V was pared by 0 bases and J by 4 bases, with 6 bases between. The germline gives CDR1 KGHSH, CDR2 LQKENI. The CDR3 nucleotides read TGTGCCAGCTCACCACCGTCAGTCACCGGGGAGCTGTTTTTT. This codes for CASSPPSVTGELFF.

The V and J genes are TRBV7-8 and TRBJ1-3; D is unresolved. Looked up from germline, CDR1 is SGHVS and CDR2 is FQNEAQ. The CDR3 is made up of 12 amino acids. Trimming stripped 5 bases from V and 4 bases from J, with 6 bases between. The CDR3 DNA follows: TGTGCCAGCAGCCATACCGGAAACACCATATATTTT. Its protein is CASSHTGNTIYF.

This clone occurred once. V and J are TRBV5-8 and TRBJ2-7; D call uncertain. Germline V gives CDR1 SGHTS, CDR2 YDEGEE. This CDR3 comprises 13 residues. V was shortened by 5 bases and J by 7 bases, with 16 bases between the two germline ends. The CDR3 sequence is CASSPGPAREQYF. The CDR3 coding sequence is TGTGCCAGCAGTCCTGGTCCGGCGCGTGAGCAGTACTTC.

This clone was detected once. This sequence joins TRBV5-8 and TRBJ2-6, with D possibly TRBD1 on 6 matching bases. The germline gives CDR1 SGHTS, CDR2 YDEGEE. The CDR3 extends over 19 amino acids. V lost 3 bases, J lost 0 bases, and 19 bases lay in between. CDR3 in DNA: TGTGCCAGCAGCTCAACCTCCGGGACACCTAACTCTGGGGCCAACGTCCTGACTTTC. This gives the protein CASSSTSGTPNSGANVLTF.

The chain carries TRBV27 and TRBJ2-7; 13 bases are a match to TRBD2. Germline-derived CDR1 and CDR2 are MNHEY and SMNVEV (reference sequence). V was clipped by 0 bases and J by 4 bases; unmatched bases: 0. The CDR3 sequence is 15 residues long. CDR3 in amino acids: CASSLSGLAGYEQYF. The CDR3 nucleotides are TGTGCCAGCAGTTTATCGGGACTAGCGGGATACGAGCAGTACTTC.

The CDR3 nucleotides are TGTGCCAGCAGTGGGTCAGGGCGGAGCACCAACTATGGCTACACCTTC. It is translated as CASSGSGRSTNYGYTF. V gene TRBV6-1 combines with J gene TRBJ1-2, with a tentative D call TRBD1 (5 bases). Trimming removed 4 bases from V and 2 bases from J, with 17 bases in between. The CDR3 extends over 16 amino acids. The germline CDR1 and CDR2 sequences are MNHNS and SASEGT.

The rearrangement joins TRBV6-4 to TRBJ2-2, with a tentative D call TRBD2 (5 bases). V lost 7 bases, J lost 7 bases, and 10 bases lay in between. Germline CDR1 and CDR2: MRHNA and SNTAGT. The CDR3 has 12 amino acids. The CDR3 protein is CASKFGDGELFF. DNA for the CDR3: TGTGCCAGCAAGTTCGGGGACGGGGAGCTGTTTTTT.

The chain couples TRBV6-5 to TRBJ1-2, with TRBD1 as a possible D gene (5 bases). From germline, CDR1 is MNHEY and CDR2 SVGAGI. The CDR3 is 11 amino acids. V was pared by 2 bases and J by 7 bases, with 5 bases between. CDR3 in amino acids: CASSYGTGYTF. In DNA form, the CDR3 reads TGTGCCAGCAGTTACGGGACTGGCTACACCTTC.

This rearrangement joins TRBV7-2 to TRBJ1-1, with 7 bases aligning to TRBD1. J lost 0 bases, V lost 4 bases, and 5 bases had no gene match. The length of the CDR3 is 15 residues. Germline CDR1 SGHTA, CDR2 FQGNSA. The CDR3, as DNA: TGTGCCAGCAGCTGGGGACAGTACATGAACACTGAAGCTTTCTTT. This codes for CASSWGQYMNTEAFF.

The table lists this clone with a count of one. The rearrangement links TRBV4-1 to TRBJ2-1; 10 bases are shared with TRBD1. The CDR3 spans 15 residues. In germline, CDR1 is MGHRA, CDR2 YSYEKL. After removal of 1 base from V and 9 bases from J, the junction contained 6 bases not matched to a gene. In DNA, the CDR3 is TGCGCCAGCAGCCAAGGGACAGGGGGGTCGGGTGAGCAGTTCTTC. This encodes CASSQGTGGSGEQFF.

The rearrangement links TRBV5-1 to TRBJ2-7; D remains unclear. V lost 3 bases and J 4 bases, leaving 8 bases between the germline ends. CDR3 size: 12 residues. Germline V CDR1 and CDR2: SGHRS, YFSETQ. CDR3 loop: CASSSATYEQYF. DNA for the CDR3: TGCGCCAGCAGCTCGGCTACTTACGAGCAGTACTTC.

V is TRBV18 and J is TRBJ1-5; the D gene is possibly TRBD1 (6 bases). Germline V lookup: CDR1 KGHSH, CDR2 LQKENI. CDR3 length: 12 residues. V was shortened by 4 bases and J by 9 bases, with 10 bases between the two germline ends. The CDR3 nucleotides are TGTGCCAGCTCACTCGACAGGCCGCCCCAGCATTTT. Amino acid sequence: CASSLDRPPQHF.

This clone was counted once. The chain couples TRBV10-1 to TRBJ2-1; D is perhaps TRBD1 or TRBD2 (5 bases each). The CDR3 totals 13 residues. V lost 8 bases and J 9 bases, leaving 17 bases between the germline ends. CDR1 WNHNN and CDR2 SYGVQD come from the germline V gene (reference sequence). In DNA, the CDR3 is TGCGCCAGCTCCCTGGGGGAGCTGGGTGAGCAGTTCTTC. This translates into CASSLGELGEQFF.